The source of this T cell receptor (beta chain) is a study of shared clonotypes between healthy human individuals. Findings of the study overall: Only blood samples were collected, and tissue repertoires likely differ. A small donor pool kept down the genetic and exposure-history diversity that was represented. Depth of sequencing was expected to influence donor clonotype sharing.

Profiled with immunoSEQ multiplex PCR; TCRdb holds only in-frame clones, not every one. The repertoire consists of approximately 2.5 million clones, with just over 90% occurring once and the leading ten covering roughly 0.13%. As concerns this clone: Antigen unknown. The same CDR3 is also encoded by other DNA sequences in this sample.

The CDR3 has 12 amino acids. V lost 6 bases and J 4 bases, leaving 10 bases between the germline ends. Germline V CDR1 and CDR2: SNHLY, FYNNEI. Sequencing input: naive CD4+ T cells sorted from blood. Stated subset: CD45RA+ positively selected. The TCR sequence derives from a man aged 18-30 years in good health. This chain connects TRBV2 to TRBJ2-7; D might be TRBD2 (5 bases). The CDR3 spells CASRGEGYEQYF. CDR3 nucleotide sequence: TGTGCCAGCAGGGGCGAGGGATACGAGCAGTACTTC.